This T cell receptor (beta chain) stems from a study of cytomegalovirus exposure and HLA in healthy donors. Losses at the gene ends were 8 bases for V and 10 bases for J; bases not matched to a gene: 12. The CDR3 spans 14 residues. Germline-derived CDR1 and CDR2 are SEHNR and FQNEAQ (reference sequence). With regard to this clone: Its antigen is currently unknown.

Using immunoSEQ multiplex PCR, the repertoire was profiled, and TCRdb retains in-frame clones only, with some absent. The sample carries a few hundred thousand clones, roughly 88% recorded once. The donors belonged to the roughly 120-subject validation cohort, separate from the approximately 670-subject first cohort. Study-level points and caveats: Reports indicated that the classifier achieved high specificity and sensitivity in diagnosing cytomegalovirus status. One later analysis, an examination of the 100 to 150 validation repertoires, found that first-cohort TCR clusters tended to co-occur in them.

Material: PBMCs. V and J are TRBV7-9 and TRBJ2-2, with 8 bases aligning to TRBD2. The TCR comes from a woman aged 18-29 years in good health and CMV-seronegative. CDR3 residues: CASGPRLASTELFF. The CDR3 DNA is TGTGCCAGCGGACCCCGACTAGCGAGCACGGAGCTGTTTTTT.